The 19 T cell receptor beta chains below come from one sample, sequenced in a study of early T cells in non-severe SARS-CoV-2 infection. Each CDR3 protein gets one entry after TCRdb re-called the 5' RACE reads with MiXCR. The table shows some 70,000 distinct CDR3 sequences, with more than 4% occurring only once. The source material was whole blood. Source of these receptors: an adult who was a healthcare worker with PCR-confirmed SARS-CoV-2 infection or an uninfected control (not recorded which).

This clonotype was found many times. The J gene is TRBJ2-3, the V gene TRBV7-2; 9 nucleotides match TRBD2. CDR3 size: 18 residues. In germline, CDR1 is SGHTA, CDR2 FQGNSA. V dropped 1 base and J dropped 1; count of bases not matched to a gene: 9. The CDR3 here is CASSLGRGGPSGTDTQYF. CDR3 nucleotide sequence: TGTGCCAGCAGCTTAGGGCGGGGGGGCCCCTCCGGCACAGATACGCAGTATTTT.

This chain links TRBV20-1 with TRBJ1-1; D is ambiguous. V was pared by 3 bases and J by 5 bases, with 4 bases between. Germline values: CDR1 DFQATT, CDR2 SNEGSKA (reference sequence). The CDR3 runs to 10 residues. CDR3 residues: CSASLTEAFF. In DNA form, the CDR3 reads TGCAGTGCTAGCTTGACTGAAGCTTTCTTT.

This clonotype was recorded many times. The chain uses TRBV5-6 and TRBJ2-7; 11 bases are shared with TRBD2. Germline CDR1 is SGHDT and CDR2 is YYEEEE. Unmatched junction bases numbered 6, after V lost 1 base and J lost 0 bases. The CDR3 runs 17 residues. The CDR3 DNA reads TGTGCCAGCAGCTTGTCGCCTAGCGGGGGGAGCTCCTACGAGCAGTACTTC. It codes for CASSLSPSGGSSYEQYF.

The table lists this clonotype with many counts. The rearrangement joins TRBV7-2 to TRBJ2-6; D might be TRBD1 (6 bases). There are 15 residues in the CDR3. Looked up from germline, CDR1 is SGHTA and CDR2 is FQGNSA. Trimming took off 3 bases at V and 2 bases at J, with 8 bases between the two ends. CDR3 sequence: CASSFYRAGANVLTF. The CDR3 nucleotides are TGTGCCAGCAGCTTTTACAGGGCTGGGGCCAACGTCCTGACTTTC.

This clonotype has a count of ten or more. The chain combines TRBV11-2 with TRBJ2-1, with 13 bases matching TRBD2. CDR1 SGHAT and CDR2 FQNNGV come from the germline V gene. V was clipped by 3 bases and J by 6 bases; unmatched bases: 2. The CDR3 has 15 amino acids. The CDR3 loop is CASSLGTSGINEQFF. CDR3 coding DNA: TGTGCCAGCAGCTTGGGGACTAGCGGGATCAATGAGCAGTTCTTC.

This clonotype was recorded at least ten times. The rearrangement links TRBV10-1 to TRBJ1-1; D is uncertain. CDR3 size: 12 residues. Trimming cost V 3 bases and J 5 bases, with 7 bases left between them. Germline CDR1 is WNHNN and CDR2 is SYGVQD (reference sequence). The CDR3 is CASSDTWTEAFF. The CDR3 bases are TGCGCCAGCAGTGATACATGGACTGAAGCTTTCTTT.

The CDR3 coding sequence is TGTGCCAGCAGCCCACAGGGGGGTGGCACTGAAGCTTTCTTT. As protein: CASSPQGGGTEAFF. The chain uses TRBV3-1 and TRBJ1-1; 8 positions agree with TRBD1. CDR1 is LGHDT and CDR2 is YNNKEL in the germline V gene (reference sequence). CDR3 length: 14 residues. Trimming at V came to 4 bases and at J to 4 bases, leaving 5 bases not matched to a gene. Based on the CDR3 plus reference TRBV3-1 and TRBJ1-1, the full variable domain is DTAVSQTPKYLVTQMGNDKSIKCEQNLGHDTMYWYKQDSKKFLKIMFSYNNKELIINETVPNRFSPKSPDKAHLNLHINSLELGDSAVYFCASSPQGGGTEAFFGQGTRLTVV.

The chain combines TRBV10-3 with TRBJ2-7; D is perhaps TRBD1 or TRBD2 (5 bases each). The CDR3 spans 15 residues. V was clipped by 6 bases and J by 2 bases, with 17 bases between them. Germline CDR1 reads ENHRY; CDR2 reads SYGVKD. As DNA, the CDR3 is TGTGCCATCAGCCCCGGGACCCCGCGGGCCTACGAGCAGTACTTC. This codes for CAISPGTPRAYEQYF.

This clonotype was picked up many times. The chain joins TRBV5-1 to TRBJ2-4; no clear D gene. This CDR3 has 15 residues. Trimming left V 0 bases short and J 5 bases short, with 12 bases between. Germline-derived CDR1 and CDR2 are SGHRS and YFSETQ. This CDR3 reads CASSLGRQVENIQYF. In DNA, the CDR3 is TGCGCCAGCAGCTTGGGAAGGCAGGTTGAAAACATTCAGTACTTC.

This clonotype came up many times. The chain is built from TRBV7-3 and TRBJ2-6; 7 bases are a match to TRBD1. V gave up 1 base and J gave up 4 bases; unmatched junction bases: 7. Germline loops: CDR1 SGHTA, CDR2 FQGTGA. The CDR3 covers 17 residues. The CDR3 here is CASSLNRGVAGANVLTF. CDR3 coding DNA: TGTGCCAGCAGCTTAAACAGGGGAGTAGCCGGGGCCAACGTCCTGACTTTC.

This clonotype turned up a few times. The chain links TRBV11-2 to TRBJ2-1; the D gene is possibly TRBD1 (5 bases). V lost 5 bases and J lost 4, with 9 bases in between. CDR3 length: 13 amino acids. Germline CDR1 SGHAT, CDR2 FQNNGV. In nucleotides, the CDR3 is TGTGCCAGCAGCCGGCAGGGATACAATGAGCAGTTCTTC. Encoded protein: CASSRQGYNEQFF.

This clonotype was picked up many times. Written as DNA, the CDR3 is TGCAGTGCTATCCCGGCGGGGGATTATCAGCCCCAGCATTTT. Protein: CSAIPAGDYQPQHF. This sequence joins TRBV20-1 and TRBJ1-5; maybe TRBD1 (5 bases). The length of the CDR3 is 14 residues. Trimming took off 4 bases at V and 5 bases at J, with 15 bases between the two ends. From germline, CDR1 is DFQATT and CDR2 SNEGSKA (reference sequence).

The sample holds many counts of this clonotype. The V call is TRBV10-3, the J call TRBJ2-1; 13 nucleotides line up with TRBD2. The CDR3 totals 14 residues. Per germline, CDR1 ENHRY and CDR2 SYGVKD. The V segment lost 7 bases and the J segment 10 bases; nucleotides outside the gene matches: 7. The CDR3 region is CAITGLAGAREQFF. Written as DNA, the CDR3 is TGTGCCATCACCGGACTAGCGGGAGCTAGGGAGCAGTTCTTC.

CDR3 nucleotides: TGTGCCAGCAGCCGTCTAGCGGTCGCGAACACCGGGGAGCTGTTTTTT. Translated, it gives CASSRLAVANTGELFF. The genes are TRBV27 and TRBJ2-2, with TRBD2 matching over 7 bases. CDR3 length equals 16 residues. The V and J ends lost 6 bases and 0 bases, in that order; junction bases with no gene match: 7. Germline loops: CDR1 MNHEY, CDR2 SMNVEV (reference sequence).

Ten or more counts support this clonotype. V gene TRBV10-2 combines with J gene TRBJ2-5, with D possibly matching TRBD2 (7 bases). CDR1 is WSHSY, CDR2 SAAADI, per germline. Trimming left V 5 bases short and J 5 bases short, with 12 bases between. The CDR3 consists of 13 residues. The CDR3 here is CASSRGARETQYF. The DNA of the CDR3 is TGCGCCAGCAGTCGGGGGGCTCGTGAGACCCAGTACTTC.

This clonotype was seen a handful of times. V and J are TRBV20-1 and TRBJ2-3, with 13 bases that match TRBD2. Germline loops: CDR1 DFQATT, CDR2 SNEGSKA (reference sequence). The V gene end was trimmed by 5 bases and the J gene end by 0 bases; junction bases not matched to a gene: 8. The CDR3 contains 17 residues. The CDR3 is CSAGGTSGDLSTDTQYF. Here the CDR3 DNA reads TGCAGTGCTGGCGGGACTAGCGGGGACCTAAGCACAGATACGCAGTATTTT.

The chain has TRBV12-3 or TRBV12-4 and TRBJ2-1; D is undetermined. V shed 2 bases and J shed 5 bases, with 10 bases lying between them. The CDR3 contains 14 residues. CDR3 nucleotide sequence: TGTGCCAGCAGTTTAAGAAGGGTTCACAATGAGCAGTTCTTC. This sequence encodes CASSLRRVHNEQFF.

This clonotype was observed at least ten times. The chain uses TRBV4-3 and TRBJ1-1, with 11 bases aligning to TRBD1. After removal of 3 bases from V and 5 bases from J, the junction contained 8 bases not matched to a gene. Germline V gives CDR1 LGHNA, CDR2 YSLEER. The CDR3 is 16 residues long. Written as DNA, the CDR3 is TGCGCCAGCAGCCAGGGGACAGGGGGTCGGGGGACTGAAGCTTTCTTT. The encoded protein is CASSQGTGGRGTEAFF.

The sample holds many counts of this clonotype. The CDR3, as DNA: TGTGCCAGTACGAACTTAGATTCCACAGATACGCAGTATTTT. Its translation: CASTNLDSTDTQYF. The chain is built from TRBV19 and TRBJ2-3, with no clear D. Trimming left V 7 bases short and J 2 bases short, with 13 bases between. The CDR3 extends over 14 amino acids. Germline V gene lookup returns CDR1 LNHDA and CDR2 SQIVND (reference sequence). Drawing the rest from reference TRBV19 and TRBJ2-3, the complete variable domain is DGGITQSPKYLFRKEGQNVTLSCEQNLNHDAMYWYRQDPGQGLRLIYYSQIVNDFQKGDIAEGYSVSREKKESFPLTVTSAQKNPTAFYLCASTNLDSTDTQYFGPGTRLTVL.